This T cell receptor beta chain is drawn from a study of T cells in Graves' hyperthyroidism and ophthalmopathy. General observations from the study: In the blood, most expanded thyroid clonotypes above 0.001 appeared as well.

This clonotype was seen ten or more times. Its antigen is unknown. Uncontrolled infection, other autoimmune disease, pregnancy and lactation each barred patients from inclusion. Diagnosis rested on symptoms, serum thyroxine and TRAb, thyroid ultrasound, and orbital computed tomography. The investigators amplified TCR beta CDR3 regions from RNA transcripts. The HTBI primer set was used in a first-round RT-PCR of the TCR CDR3. TCRdb passed the multiplex PCR reads through MiXCR, listing each CDR3 protein once. The data contain 540,000 or so distinct CDR3 sequences, about a sixth of them singletons. The receptor's source is a young woman with Graves' hyperthyroidism. Sequencing input: blood.

In nucleotides, the CDR3 is TGTGCCAGCAGCCAAGATGTGGGTGGCGTCTCCTACAATGAGCAGTTCTTC. This gives the protein CASSQDVGGVSYNEQFF. The V gene is TRBV3-1, the J gene TRBJ2-1; D gene ambiguous. The germline V gene encodes CDR1 LGHDT and CDR2 YNNKEL (reference sequence). The CDR3 runs 17 residues. V was pared by 0 bases and J by 0 bases, with 12 bases between.